This note documents a single T cell receptor beta chain sequence. Its antigen remains unidentified. These data originate in a study of cytomegalovirus exposure and HLA in healthy donors. Background on the study: Within an early data release were about 80 million unique TCRs drawn from HLA-typed donors. Falling in the Caucasian-associated ancestry cluster were approximately 84% of 300 to 500 genotyped donors. Whole-study findings and limits: Within the data, a cluster of highly shared sequence variants was likely a sequencing artifact.

The PCR used 60 Vbeta and 13 Jbeta primers. Authors' analysis steps: Approximately 12 million of about 88 million unique TCR beta chains were shared, per a later count. Method: immunoSEQ multiplex PCR; TCRdb's copy keeps in-frame clones and lacks some. D and trimming were read from the DNA, whereas the V and J calls and clone size are those reported in that table. The data hold some 150,000 clones, with 70% to 80% observed a single time. This TCR was sampled from a human donor in good health. Input material: PBMCs.

CDR3 in DNA: TGTGCCAGCAGCCGGAGACTAGCGGTGTGGGAGCAGTACTTC. Its translation is CASSRRLAVWEQYF. J is TRBJ2-5 and V is TRBV7-2; TRBD2 matches 9 bases. The CDR3 has 14 residues. The V segment lost 5 bases and the J segment 11 bases; nucleotides outside the gene matches: 12. Germline CDR1 is SGHTA and CDR2 is FQGNSA.